The 20 T cell receptor beta chains listed next were all sequenced from one sample in a study of identical twins. TCRdb redid the calling of the 5' RACE reads with MiXCR, one entry per CDR3 protein. Among 1.5 million to 2 million distinct CDR3 sequences listed, less than 35% were seen once. Input material: cord blood. The origin of the receptors is a newborn girl in good health.

This clonotype was seen many times. The V gene is TRBV4-2, the J gene TRBJ1-2; no definite D call. CDR3 length: 13 amino acids. Trimming left V 1 base short and J 5 bases short, with 8 bases between. In germline, CDR1 is LGHNA, CDR2 YNFKEQ. This CDR3 reads CASSQGPVYGYTF. In DNA, the CDR3 is TGTGCCAGCAGCCAAGGTCCGGTGTATGGCTACACCTTC.

The chain couples TRBV3-1 to TRBJ2-1; the D gene is possibly TRBD1 (5 bases). The germline V gene encodes CDR1 LGHDT and CDR2 YNNKEL (reference sequence). The ends were cut back, 1 base at V and 5 bases at J, with 21 bases in the middle. This CDR3 has 18 amino acids. CDR3 loop: CASSQGPWLLLRDNEQFF. The DNA for the CDR3 is TGTGCCAGCAGCCAAGGCCCTTGGCTCCTGCTCAGGGACAATGAGCAGTTCTTC.

To note about this clonotype: Being one base from a much bigger clone, this may be a read error. The chain recombines TRBV13 with TRBJ2-5; D gene uncertain. The CDR3 runs to 15 residues. Trimming removed 5 bases from V and 11 bases from J, with 24 bases in between. The germline V gene has CDR1 PRHDT and CDR2 FYEKMQ (reference sequence). CDR3 amino acids: CASSIDHYPDNEQYF. CDR3 coding DNA: TGTGCCAGCAGCATTGACCATTACCCAGACAATGAGCAGTACTTC.

The table lists this clonotype with a few counts. The chain couples TRBV7-9 to TRBJ1-2, with a tentative D call TRBD1 (5 bases). There are 15 residues in the CDR3. Germline-derived CDR1 and CDR2 are SEHNR and FQNEAQ (reference sequence). With 5 bases removed from V and 6 bases from J, the gap between germline ends came to 19 bases. This chain's CDR3 is CASSPLGVGRDGYTF. In DNA, the CDR3 is TGTGCCAGCAGCCCACTTGGGGTGGGACGTGATGGCTACACCTTC.

The chain joins TRBV7-2 to TRBJ2-2; 9 bases are a match to TRBD2. The germline V gene has CDR1 SGHTA and CDR2 FQGNSA. The CDR3 sequence is 14 residues long. V shed 6 bases and J 4 bases; nucleotides not matched to a gene: 3. CDR3 bases: TGTGCCAGCAGAGATAGCGGGAGCACCGGGGAGCTGTTTTTT. Translating it yields CASRDSGSTGELFF.

This clonotype appeared a few times. The chain has TRBV5-5 and TRBJ2-5; 7 bases fit TRBD2. The CDR3 covers 14 residues. Germline V lookup: CDR1 SGHKS, CDR2 YYEKEE (reference sequence). V trimming: 2 bases; J trimming: 5 bases; junction bases outside the gene matches: 6. The CDR3 DNA is TGTGCCAGCAGCTTCGTGGGGGGGACTGAGACCCAGTACTTC. Amino acids: CASSFVGGTETQYF.

A few counts support this clonotype. This chain uses TRBV13 with TRBJ2-7; possible D gene TRBD1, 6 bases. Per the germline V gene, CDR1 is PRHDT and CDR2 is FYEKMQ (reference sequence). The V end was cut by 2 bases, the J end by 10 bases, with 12 bases between. The CDR3 is made up of 12 amino acids. The CDR3 DNA sequence: TGTGCCAGCAGCTTAATGGTGGGGGCCCAGTACTTC. Translated: CASSLMVGAQYF.

This clonotype was observed a few times. This rearrangement joins TRBV12-3 or TRBV12-4 to TRBJ2-7; 15 bases are a match to TRBD2. CDR3 length: 18 residues. Losses at the gene ends were 7 bases for V and 2 bases for J; bases not matched to a gene: 12. The CDR3 loop is CASNTLPGLAGGPYEQYF. The CDR3 region has the DNA TGTGCCAGCAATACTTTACCAGGACTAGCGGGAGGGCCCTACGAGCAGTACTTC.

V and J are TRBV25-1 and TRBJ2-3; no clear D gene. The CDR3 covers 14 residues. Trimming removed 3 bases at V and 6 bases at J, with 13 bases between. Germline CDR1 MGHDK, CDR2 SYGVNS. The CDR3: CASSEPLGLDTQYF. Written as DNA, the CDR3 is TGTGCCAGCAGTGAGCCTCTCGGTCTTGATACGCAGTATTTT.

On this clonotype: The junction shows a germline mismatch at one end, possibly a read error. This sequence joins TRBV7-2 and TRBJ1-2, with TRBD1 as a possible D gene (5 bases). CDR1 SGHTA and CDR2 FQGNSA come from the germline V gene. CDR3 length equals 13 residues. CDR3: CASSPGHPYGHTF. The CDR3 DNA is TGTGCCAGCAGCCCAGGACACCCCTATGGCCACACCTTC.

This clonotype was observed a few times. CDR3 DNA: TGTGCCAGCAGGGATAGCGCAAGCTCTAGCACAGATACGCAGTATTTT. Translated: CASRDSASSSTDTQYF. The rearrangement links TRBV7-2 to TRBJ2-3; maybe TRBD2 (5 bases). CDR3 length equals 16 residues. Trimming took off 6 bases at V and 0 bases at J, with 16 bases between the two ends. CDR1 and CDR2 from the germline V gene are SGHTA and FQGNSA.

The genes are TRBV10-3 and TRBJ2-5; D is uncertain. CDR3 size: 14 residues. V lost 6 bases and J 0 bases, leaving 11 bases between the germline ends. Germline assignment: CDR1 ENHRY and CDR2 SYGVKD. The CDR3 sequence: CAISPTEYQETQYF. DNA of the CDR3: TGTGCCATCAGCCCCACAGAGTACCAAGAGACCCAGTACTTC.

The rearrangement joins TRBV6-2 or TRBV6-3 to TRBJ2-1; the match to TRBD2 covers 13 bases. The CDR3 length is 15 residues. Per the germline V gene, CDR1 is MNHEY and CDR2 is SVGEGT. Trimming at V came to 0 bases and at J to 15 bases, leaving 8 bases not matched to a gene. For the CDR3, the DNA is TGTGCCAGCAGTTACTCGAAACTAGCGGGGGGGCCGGCGTTCTTC. It translates to CASSYSKLAGGPAFF.

J is TRBJ2-3 and V is TRBV5-1; 10 bases are shared with TRBD1. With V trimmed by 3 bases and J by 3 bases, 10 bases remained unmatched. This CDR3 has 17 residues. Germline CDR1 and CDR2: SGHRS and YFSETQ. The DNA for the CDR3 is TGCGCCAGCAGCTGGACAGGGGGGGGGAGAACGACAGATACGCAGTATTTT. It codes for CASSWTGGGRTTDTQYF.

The chain links TRBV15 to TRBJ2-5; D ambiguous. The CDR3 is 12 amino acids. Trimming cost V 1 base and J 4 bases, with 4 bases left between them. Germline V lookup: CDR1 LNHNV, CDR2 YYDKDF (reference sequence). CDR3 protein: CATSRGTETQYF. The DNA of the CDR3 is TGTGCCACCAGCAGAGGCACAGAGACCCAGTACTTC. Full variable domain (missing parts from reference TRBV15 and TRBJ2-5): DAMVIQNPRYQVTQFGKPVTLSCSQTLNHNVMYWYQQKSSQAPKLLFHYYDKDFNNEADTPDNFQSRRPNTSFCFLDIRSPGLGDTAMYLCATSRGTETQYFGPGTRLLVL.

This clonotype has just a few counts. The rearrangement joins TRBV13 to TRBJ2-7; 7 bases align to TRBD2. V lost 10 bases, J lost 0 bases, and 6 bases stayed unmatched. Germline V gives CDR1 PRHDT, CDR2 FYEKMQ (reference sequence). This CDR3 contains 13 residues. The CDR3 here is CATTLAASYEQYF. The CDR3 DNA reads as TGTGCCACCACTCTAGCGGCCTCCTACGAGCAGTACTTC.

The chain combines TRBV12-3 or TRBV12-4 with TRBJ1-2, with D unclear. Trimming took off 5 bases at V and 4 bases at J, with 11 bases between the two ends. The CDR3 extends over 13 amino acids. The CDR3 nucleotides are TGTGCCAGCAGTCTAATCCGAAGCTATGGCTACACCTTC. It specifies CASSLIRSYGYTF.

The rearrangement uses TRBV7-2 and TRBJ2-3, with 9 bases lining up with TRBD1. The ends lost 4 bases at V and 1 base at J; junction bases unmatched: 3. This CDR3 has 15 amino acids. Looked up from germline, CDR1 is SGHTA and CDR2 is FQGNSA. The CDR3 sequence: CASSSNRGRTDTQYF. DNA for the CDR3: TGTGCCAGCAGCTCAAACAGGGGGCGCACAGATACGCAGTATTTT.

This clonotype was recorded only once. V usage is TRBV6-1 and J usage is TRBJ1-4; possibly TRBD1 for D (6 bases). V lost 10 bases to trimming and J lost 0 bases, with 18 bases between them. The CDR3 has 16 residues. Germline V gives CDR1 MNHNS, CDR2 SASEGT. The CDR3 here is CATQVRGLTTNEKLFF. The CDR3 nucleotides are TGTGCCACCCAAGTACGGGGGCTAACAACTAATGAAAAACTGTTTTTT.

The chain joins TRBV28 to TRBJ1-5; 10 bases are a match to TRBD1. The germline CDR1 and CDR2 sequences are MDHEN and SYDVKM. After removal of 8 bases from V and 7 bases from J, the junction contained 2 bases not matched to a gene. This CDR3 region has 12 residues. The CDR3 sequence: CASGTGEQPQHF. Here the CDR3 DNA reads TGTGCCAGCGGGACAGGGGAACAGCCCCAGCATTTT.